Presented here are 14 T cell receptor beta chains from one specimen sequenced in a study of regulatory T cells in long-lasting Graves disease. The authors built TCR beta libraries using iRepertoire HTBI primers and Arm-PCR of CDR3 regions. TCRdb itself ran the multiplex PCR reads through MiXCR, one entry per CDR3 protein. This table holds around 500,000 distinct CDR3 sequences, 12% found once. Time point indicated: newly diagnosed GD, antithyroid drugs for less than 3 months. TCR sequences were obtained from RNA taken from PBMCs. This sample also belongs to another study, concerning T cells in Graves' hyperthyroidism and ophthalmopathy.

Source: peripheral blood mononuclear cells (PBMCs), taken at new diagnosis, from a patient treated with antithyroid drugs. The source of these receptors is a woman under 40 with Graves disease.

This rearrangement joins TRBV14 to TRBJ2-1; 13 bases agree with TRBD2. Germline CDR1 is SGHDN and CDR2 is FVKESK. The V and J ends lost 2 bases and 0 bases, in that order; junction bases with no gene match: 10. This CDR3 is built from 20 residues. The CDR3 sequence: CASSQPGTSGAWGSYNEQFF. CDR3 DNA sequence: TGTGCCAGCAGCCAACCCGGGACTAGCGGGGCGTGGGGCTCCTACAATGAGCAGTTCTTC.

This clonotype was seen at least ten times. This rearrangement joins TRBV11-3 to TRBJ2-3; weak D call: TRBD2 (5 bases). V lost 5 bases, J lost 3 bases, and 18 bases lay in between. The CDR3 is made up of 16 amino acids. Germline CDR1 is SGHNT and CDR2 is YENEEA. CDR3 loop: CASSRGLKAATDTQYF. The CDR3 bases are TGTGCCAGCAGCCGCGGCTTAAAAGCGGCTACAGATACGCAGTATTTT.

This clonotype was recorded a few times. This chain links TRBV19 with TRBJ1-1; D not resolved. Germline CDR1 reads LNHDA; CDR2 reads SQIVND (reference sequence). The V end lost 9 bases, the J end lost 1 base, and 15 bases lay between the germline ends. This CDR3 has 14 residues. CDR3: CASRRRYTNTEAFF. CDR3 DNA: TGTGCCAGCCGTAGGAGATATACGAACACTGAAGCTTTCTTT.

This clonotype showed up many times. V is TRBV2 and J is TRBJ2-1, with 8 positions matching TRBD1. The CDR3 runs 14 residues. Germline values: CDR1 SNHLY, CDR2 FYNNEI. Trimming cost V 6 bases and J 2 bases; bases outside gene matches: 3. The CDR3 here is CASSPGQAYNEQFF. CDR3 nucleotides: TGTGCCAGCAGCCCGGGACAGGCCTACAATGAGCAGTTCTTC.

This clonotype appeared many times. The V call is TRBV12-3 or TRBV12-4, the J call TRBJ1-1; a possible D gene is TRBD1 (6 bases). The ends were cut back, 7 bases at V and 0 bases at J, with 21 bases in the middle. This CDR3 is built from 17 residues. The CDR3 DNA follows: TGTGCCAGCACCAAAGGCGCAGGGGCGCCCATGAACACTGAAGCTTTCTTT. It yields the protein CASTKGAGAPMNTEAFF.

This clonotype was detected ten times or more. This chain joins TRBV12-3 or TRBV12-4 and TRBJ1-1; D is perhaps TRBD1 (5 bases). The CDR3 contains 13 residues. Trimming shortened V by 0 bases and J by 4 bases, and 6 bases separated the two germline ends. Here the CDR3 DNA reads TGTGCCAGCAGTTTAGCAGGGGTCACTGAAGCTTTCTTT. Translating gives CASSLAGVTEAFF.

This clonotype was seen repeatedly, ten times or more. The chain joins TRBV9 to TRBJ2-5, with a weak D call TRBD2 (5 bases). Germline V lookup: CDR1 SGDLS, CDR2 YYNGEE. V was clipped by 1 base and J by 4 bases, with 14 bases between them. This CDR3 is 15 amino acids long. The CDR3 DNA follows: TGTGCCAGCAGCGTACGAGGGATGGAGCGAGAGACCCAGTACTTC. It encodes CASSVRGMERETQYF. The full variable domain, rest sourced from reference TRBV9 and TRBJ2-5, is DSGVTQTPKHLITATGQRVTLRCSPRSGDLSVYWYQQSLDQGLQFLIQYYNGEERAKGNILERFSAQQFPDLHSELNLSSLELGDSALYFCASSVRGMERETQYFGPGTRLLVL.

Ten or more counts support this clonotype. The chain joins TRBV28 to TRBJ2-5, with D possibly being TRBD1 or TRBD2 (5 bases each). This CDR3 contains 15 residues. Germline lookup yields CDR1 MDHEN and CDR2 SYDVKM. Deletions cut 6 bases from V and 5 bases from J, with 19 bases between. The CDR3 DNA is TGTGCCAGCAGGCCGCCGGGACCAGGATGGGAGACCCAGTACTTC. Translated: CASRPPGPGWETQYF.

This clonotype has at least ten counts. This chain connects TRBV2 to TRBJ2-1; D may correspond to TRBD1 or TRBD2 (5 bases each). V lost 5 bases and J 5 bases, leaving 13 bases between the germline ends. This CDR3 contains 14 residues. Germline assignment: CDR1 SNHLY and CDR2 FYNNEI. The CDR3 spells CASSHFGTDNEQFF. CDR3 bases: TGTGCCAGCAGTCACTTCGGGACCGACAATGAGCAGTTCTTC.

This clonotype has a count of ten or more. The chain uses TRBV11-3 and TRBJ2-7, with 12 bases matching TRBD2. Trimming took 0 bases from V and 6 from J; bases not matched to a gene: 9. Germline CDR1 and CDR2: SGHNT and YENEEA. The CDR3 totals 17 residues. CDR3 residues: CASSLELWTSGTGEQYF. CDR3 in DNA: TGTGCCAGCAGCTTAGAGCTTTGGACTAGCGGGACGGGCGAGCAGTACTTC. Filled out from reference TRBV11-3 and TRBJ2-7, the complete variable domain reads EAGVVQSPRYKIIEKKQPVAFWCNPISGHNTLYWYLQNLGQGPELLIRYENEEAVDDSQLPKDRFSAERLKGVDSTLKIQPAELGDSAVYLCASSLELWTSGTGEQYFGPGTRLTVT.

The chain joins TRBV10-2 to TRBJ2-1; no firm D call. CDR3 length equals 11 residues. Per germline, CDR1 WSHSY and CDR2 SAAADI. Trimming took off 7 bases at V and 4 bases at J, with 5 bases between the two ends. Here the CDR3 DNA reads TGCGCCAGCACAGAATACAATGAGCAGTTCTTC. Translation gives CASTEYNEQFF.

This clonotype has at least ten counts. The chain uses TRBV27 and TRBJ1-5; possibly TRBD1 for D (5 bases). V lost 4 bases and J lost 3, with 13 bases in between. Germline CDR1 MNHEY, CDR2 SMNVEV (reference sequence). The CDR3 runs 15 residues. CDR3 residues: CASSSTGHDNQPQHF. The CDR3 DNA sequence: TGTGCCAGCAGTTCCACCGGACATGACAATCAGCCCCAGCATTTT.

The chain combines TRBV7-9 with TRBJ2-1; TRBD2 might be the D (5 bases). V was cut by 5 bases and J by 8 bases, with 13 bases left in between. Germline V CDR1 and CDR2: SEHNR, FQNEAQ (reference sequence). There are 13 residues in the CDR3. This chain's CDR3 is CASSVPVGDEQFF. For the CDR3, the DNA is TGTGCCAGCAGCGTACCCGTCGGGGATGAGCAGTTCTTC.

This clonotype was seen ten or more times. The genes are TRBV7-9 and TRBJ2-1, with D perhaps TRBD2 (5 bases). The V end was cut by 4 bases, the J end by 2 bases, with 6 bases between. Germline V gives CDR1 SEHNR, CDR2 FQNEAQ (reference sequence). The CDR3 sequence is 13 residues long. The DNA for the CDR3 is TGTGCCAGCAGCTCTAGCACCTACAATGAGCAGTTCTTC. This gives the protein CASSSSTYNEQFF.